The rows below give T cell receptor beta chains drawn from one sample of a study of cytomegalovirus exposure and HLA in healthy donors. Here immunoSEQ multiplex PCR was the method, and the copy in TCRdb shows in-frame clones only, minus some. The profile shows about 110,000 clones, roughly two thirds of them singletons. The material sequenced was PBMCs. These receptors were collected from a man younger than 35 in good health and CMV-seropositive. The CDR3 runs from the conserved cysteine through the conserved F or W. Fields, in order: CDR3 protein, V gene.

CDR3: CASSQGAGATETQYF
V: TRBV4-1

CDR3: CASSEAGGGTGAANYGYTF
V: TRBV6-1

CDR3: CASSLGTGTAYEQYF
V: TRBV11-2

CDR3: CASRPGGAYSPLHF
V: TRBV7-9

CDR3: CSATQTGFTYNEQFF
V: TRBV29-1

CDR3: CASSQGGHQGTEAFF
V: TRBV14

CDR3: CASSIQGSYEQYF
V: TRBV19

CDR3: CAWRGGLAGYNEQFF
V: TRBV30

CDR3: CASNTYNEQFF
V: TRBV28

CDR3: CAWSQGGSGNTIYF
V: TRBV30

CDR3: CASSLGIGTGYNQPQHF
V: TRBV7-9

CDR3: CASQRGGVLDTQYF
V: TRBV2

CDR3: CASSRGVGTDTFEQYF
V: TRBV7-9

CDR3: CASTRLWGGRNTGELFF
V: TRBV7-2

CDR3: CAWRNYRANEQFF
V: TRBV30

CDR3: CAWSFGNNQPQHF
V: TRBV30

CDR3: CASSILLGRLNTEAFF
V: TRBV19

CDR3: CASSLAGQNYGYTF
V: TRBV7-9

CDR3: CASSGETGLSGANVLTF
V: TRBV6-1

CDR3: CASSLVRGPLAKNIQYF
V: TRBV5-5

CDR3: CASSPYGGTSDTQYF
V: TRBV5-1

CDR3: CASSYPGTSGGETQYF
V: TRBV6-6

CDR3: CASSLKQGQPQHF
V: TRBV7-6

CDR3: CASSLSLGSRGSTEGNTIYF
V: TRBV5-4

CDR3: CARGGLAGISTDTQYF
V: TRBV2

CDR3: CSVRSAGGILLQQYF
V: TRBV29-1

CDR3: CASSLNGGLQETQYF
V: TRBV5-1

CDR3: CASSSQQGWNNEQFF
V: TRBV28

CDR3: CSVPPTGTGAQRRGFSGANVLTF
V: TRBV29-1

CDR3: CASAEGAAYNEQFF
V: TRBV28

CDR3: CATRLGPQETQYF
V: TRBV5-6

CDR3: CASSSTTEQFF
V: TRBV7-9

CDR3: CAIKGSGGVNTGELFF
V: TRBV10-3

CDR3: CASSLPLPSEAFF
V: TRBV28

CDR3: CASSLVGLAGGETQYF
V: TRBV7-2

CDR3: CASSLRDTQYF
V: TRBV2

CDR3: CASSEFRGTQYF
V: TRBV6-1

CDR3: CASSWTSGGNNEQFF
V: TRBV7-9